Listed below are T cell receptor beta chains from one sample, sequenced in a study of blood T cells in healthy people across ages. One entry per CDR3 protein, called by TCRdb with MiXCR from the 5' RACE reads. The data show 600,000 or so distinct CDR3 sequences, around 31% seen once. Input material: blood. These receptors originate from a woman of 80 years or more in good health. Each CDR3 is given with its conserved first and last residue.

v_call	j_call	cdr3_aa
TRBV4-2	TRBJ1-2	CASSQPPQLGGRELNYGYTF
TRBV7-3	TRBJ2-5	CASSLTFGGGQETQYF
TRBV30	TRBJ1-2	CAWGPVQQVYGYTF
TRBV9	TRBJ2-1	CASSVVSGPDNEQFF
TRBV29-1	TRBJ1-1	CSVAGTVNTEAFF
TRBV20-1	TRBJ2-7	CSAGDVSGSAYEQYF
TRBV7-8	TRBJ1-2	CASSLGSGVYTF
TRBV6-2/TRBV6-3	TRBJ2-7	CASSRSGLSYEQYF
TRBV11-1	TRBJ2-4	CASSTSGIDIQYF
TRBV9	TRBJ1-2	CASSPGLQGAQGGYTF
TRBV11-3	TRBJ2-1	CASSFLSGPGNEQFF
TRBV20-1	TRBJ2-3	CSAIRDDAGGTDTQYF
TRBV20-1	TRBJ1-2	CSARGADSFNYGYTF
TRBV28	TRBJ1-5	CASSLLSPNQPQHF
TRBV6-4	TRBJ2-1	CASSNGLAGHEQFF
TRBV5-6	TRBJ2-3	CASSLVTGTFTDTQYF
TRBV20-1	TRBJ2-2	CSVRKKRDTKPANTGELFF